Below, 27 T cell receptor beta chains from the same sample are listed, as sequenced in a study of OX40 agonist ivuxolimab in advanced cancers. The assay was immunoSEQ multiplex PCR, and TCRdb's table has in-frame clones only and misses some. The sample comprises roughly 77,000 clones, 80% to 95% of which are singletons, and about 0.6% rests with the top ten. This material consisted of CD4+ or CD8+ T cells sorted from blood, taken in a trial of the OX40 agonist ivuxolimab. The receptors come from an adult with an advanced solid tumor such as melanoma, head and neck, liver or kidney cancer.

The chain is built from TRBV12-5 and TRBJ2-7, with D unclear. The germline V and J ends were trimmed by 3 bases and 6 bases, with 12 bases remaining between them. The germline V gene encodes CDR1 LGHNT and CDR2 FRNRAP. There are 13 residues in the CDR3. CDR3 in amino acids: CASGFSPLFEQYF. Here the CDR3 DNA reads TGTGCTAGTGGTTTCTCCCCCCTCTTCGAGCAGTACTTC.

The V call is TRBV6-1, the J call TRBJ1-1; D gene uncertain. Trimming pared 2 bases from V and 5 bases from J, leaving 12 bases between. There are 14 residues in the CDR3. Germline CDR1 MNHNS, CDR2 SASEGT. The CDR3 coding sequence is TGTGCCAGCAGTGAACGCACCCTGGGGACTGAAGCTTTCTTT. Translating gives CASSERTLGTEAFF.

This chain joins TRBV2 and TRBJ2-5, with D unclear. V dropped 4 bases and J dropped 5 bases, with 11 bases sitting between them. CDR1 and CDR2 (germline): SNHLY, FYNNEI. CDR3 length equals 13 residues. The CDR3 sequence is CASSVRPAETQYF. The DNA of the CDR3 is TGTGCCAGCAGTGTACGGCCCGCGGAGACCCAGTACTTC.

The rearrangement links TRBV18 to TRBJ2-3; no clear D gene. The CDR3 sequence is 15 residues long. Trimming stripped 2 bases from V and 2 bases from J, with 11 bases between. Germline V gene sequence: CDR1 KGHSH, CDR2 LQKENI. The CDR3 DNA is TGTGCCAGCTCACCAAGACCAGACTCCACAGATACGCAGTATTTT. It encodes CASSPRPDSTDTQYF.

The chain employs TRBV6-4 and TRBJ1-2, with TRBD1 as a possible D gene (6 bases). CDR1 is MRHNA and CDR2 is SNTAGT in the germline V gene. V shed 4 bases and J shed 8 bases, with 14 bases lying between them. The CDR3 totals 13 residues. Here the CDR3 reads CASSAQGREGYTF. In DNA form, the CDR3 reads TGTGCCAGCAGTGCCCAGGGGCGGGAGGGCTACACCTTC.

The J gene is TRBJ1-1, the V gene TRBV2; 8 positions agree with TRBD1. Looked up from germline, CDR1 is SNHLY and CDR2 is FYNNEI. The V and J ends lost 6 bases and 6 bases, in that order; junction bases with no gene match: 6. The CDR3 has 13 amino acids. The CDR3: CASRKDRVSEAFF. For the CDR3, the DNA is TGTGCCAGCAGGAAGGACAGGGTATCTGAAGCTTTCTTT.

This chain joins TRBV5-6 and TRBJ2-5, with D possibly being TRBD1 (7 bases). V lost 4 bases and J lost 1, with 11 bases in between. Germline V lookup: CDR1 SGHDT, CDR2 YYEEEE. The CDR3 is 14 amino acids. This CDR3 is CASSRQGGQETQYF. CDR3 nucleotide sequence: TGTGCCAGCAGCCGACAGGGAGGCCAAGAGACCCAGTACTTC.

The chain employs TRBV5-1 and TRBJ1-2; 7 bases match TRBD1. The germline V gene encodes CDR1 SGHRS and CDR2 YFSETQ. V lost 3 bases, J lost 8 bases, and 13 bases stayed unmatched. The CDR3 loop spans 15 amino acids. The CDR3 bases are TGCGCCAGCAGCTGGGACAGCCACCAGGTTCGAGGCTACACCTTC. Translated: CASSWDSHQVRGYTF.

The rearrangement joins TRBV5-1 to TRBJ1-2, with 10 bases identical to TRBD1. V shed 7 bases and J 4 bases; nucleotides not matched to a gene: 4. This CDR3 has 13 residues. CDR1 SGHRS and CDR2 YFSETQ come from the germline V gene. The CDR3 protein is CASGTGAIYGYTF. DNA of the CDR3: TGCGCCAGCGGGACAGGGGCGATCTATGGCTACACCTTC. The full variable domain, with the rest looked up from reference TRBV5-1 and TRBJ1-2, is KAGVTQTPRYLIKTRGQQVTLSCSPISGHRSVSWYQQTPGQGLQFLFEYFSETQRNKGNFPGRFSGRQFSNSRSEMNVSTLELGDSALYLCASGTGAIYGYTFGSGTRLTVV.

The chain uses TRBV6-6 and TRBJ1-4; 7 nucleotides line up with TRBD1. The CDR3 covers 16 residues. V shed 7 bases and J 3 bases; nucleotides not matched to a gene: 11. Germline V gene sequence: CDR1 MNHNY, CDR2 SVGAGI (reference sequence). Here the CDR3 DNA reads TGTGCCAGCACCAAAGACAGGGCTATGTCTAATGAAAAACTGTTTTTT. This codes for CASTKDRAMSNEKLFF.

The gene calls are TRBV5-1 and TRBJ1-6; no firm D call. CDR3 length equals 15 residues. V was pared by 1 base and J by 5 bases, with 10 bases between. Germline assignment: CDR1 SGHRS and CDR2 YFSETQ. The CDR3 here is CASSLRLADNSPLHF. The CDR3 bases are TGCGCCAGCAGCTTGCGACTGGCCGATAATTCACCCCTCCACTTT.

V is TRBV5-4 and J is TRBJ2-3, with 8 bases identical to TRBD2. Trimming at V came to 2 bases and at J to 6 bases, leaving 8 bases not matched to a gene. Germline loops: CDR1 SGHNT, CDR2 YYREEE (reference sequence). There are 15 residues in the CDR3. The CDR3 bases are TGTGCCAGCAGCTTTCGCGGGGGGCTCGTGGATACGCAGTATTTT. Its protein is CASSFRGGLVDTQYF.

The chain recombines TRBV15 with TRBJ2-6, with D perhaps assigned TRBD1 or TRBD2 (5 bases each). The germline V gene encodes CDR1 LNHNV and CDR2 YYDKDF (reference sequence). V was shortened by 1 base and J by 0 bases, with 13 bases between the two germline ends. CDR3 length equals 18 residues. The CDR3 loop is CATSRAGRTFSGANVLTF. CDR3 DNA: TGTGCCACCAGCAGAGCGGGACGGACTTTCTCTGGGGCCAACGTCCTGACTTTC.

This rearrangement joins TRBV11-2 to TRBJ2-7; D is perhaps TRBD1 (5 bases). V lost 3 bases and J lost 2, with 11 bases in between. The CDR3 totals 14 residues. CDR1 is SGHAT, CDR2 FQNNGV, per germline. This chain's CDR3 is CASSFQDSTYEQYF. CDR3 nucleotides: TGTGCCAGCAGCTTCCAAGACAGTACCTACGAGCAGTACTTC.

The chain carries TRBV19 and TRBJ2-7; 9 nucleotides align to TRBD1. Trimming at V came to 3 bases and at J to 6 bases, leaving 6 bases not matched to a gene. The germline V gene encodes CDR1 LNHDA and CDR2 SQIVND (reference sequence). CDR3 length: 14 residues. The CDR3 region is CASSILDRGSEQYF. In DNA, the CDR3 is TGTGCCAGTAGTATCCTGGACAGGGGTAGCGAGCAGTACTTC. Drawing the rest from reference TRBV19 and TRBJ2-7, the complete variable domain is DGGITQSPKYLFRKEGQNVTLSCEQNLNHDAMYWYRQDPGQGLRLIYYSQIVNDFQKGDIAEGYSVSREKKESFPLTVTSAQKNPTAFYLCASSILDRGSEQYFGPGTRLTVT.

This clone has only a few counts. The chain employs TRBV10-3 and TRBJ2-7; 11 nucleotides agree with TRBD2. Germline V gene data show CDR1 as ENHRY and CDR2 as SYGVKD. J was trimmed by 4 bases and V by 8 bases; bases with no gene match: 10. The CDR3 totals 15 residues. CDR3 bases: TGTGCCATCTCTGGGTTAGCGGGGGGGCTTTACGAGCAGTACTTC. This codes for CAISGLAGGLYEQYF.

This chain joins TRBV7-3 and TRBJ2-5, with TRBD2 as a possible D gene (6 bases). CDR1 and CDR2 from the germline V gene are SGHTA and FQGTGA. V was trimmed by 5 bases and J by 3 bases, leaving 10 bases between them. The CDR3 runs 13 residues. The CDR3 loop is CASSRWGEETQYF. The CDR3, as DNA: TGTGCCAGCAGCCGTTGGGGGGAAGAGACCCAGTACTTC. The full variable domain, rest sourced from reference TRBV7-3 and TRBJ2-5, is GAGVSQTPSNKVTEKGKYVELRCDPISGHTALYWYRQSLGQGPEFLIYFQGTGAADDSGLPNDRFFAVRPEGSVSTLKIQRTERGDSAVYLCASSRWGEETQYFGPGTRLLVL.

The V and J genes are TRBV7-6 and TRBJ2-2; D possibly matches TRBD1 or TRBD2 (5 bases each). Deletions cut 5 bases from V and 0 bases from J, with 10 bases between. This CDR3 spans 15 amino acids. In germline, CDR1 is SGHVS, CDR2 FNYEAQ. DNA of the CDR3: TGTGCCAGCAGCGGGGGTTCTTCGAACACCGGGGAGCTGTTTTTT. Its translation is CASSGGSSNTGELFF.

On this clone: This sample also contains other DNA sequences that code for the same CDR3. V gene TRBV5-1 combines with J gene TRBJ2-5; D not resolved. Germline CDR1 and CDR2: SGHRS and YFSETQ. This CDR3 comprises 11 residues. V shed 7 bases and J shed 4 bases, with 8 bases lying between them. CDR3 sequence reads: CASRRVETQYF. Written as DNA, the CDR3 is TGCGCCAGCCGAAGGGTAGAGACCCAGTACTTC.

The chain has TRBV9 and TRBJ2-5; D is unresolved. CDR3 length: 17 amino acids. Germline loops: CDR1 SGDLS, CDR2 YYNGEE. With 4 bases removed from V and 1 base from J, the gap between germline ends came to 20 bases. CDR3: CASSLPSNSPTQETQYF. The CDR3 DNA reads TGTGCCAGCAGCCTCCCTTCCAATTCTCCAACCCAAGAGACCCAGTACTTC.

The J gene is TRBJ2-3, the V gene TRBV7-9, with TRBD2 matching 14 bases. With 4 bases clipped from V and 4 bases from J, the junction kept 4 bases outside the gene matches. Germline CDR1 and CDR2: SEHNR and FQNEAQ (reference sequence). The CDR3 loop spans 16 amino acids. The CDR3 region is CASSSGLAGAADTQYF. The CDR3 DNA is TGTGCCAGCAGCTCGGGACTAGCGGGAGCGGCAGATACGCAGTATTTT.

CDR3 sequence (DNA): TGTGCCAGCAGAATAGGCGAGGGGGCGCGTGGATACAATGAGCAGTTCTTC. It yields the protein CASRIGEGARGYNEQFF. This chain uses TRBV27 with TRBJ2-1; 7 nucleotides line up with TRBD1. V lost 6 bases, J lost 4 bases, and 15 bases stayed unmatched. The CDR3 runs to 17 residues. CDR1 MNHEY and CDR2 SMNVEV come from the germline V gene (reference sequence).

V and J are TRBV11-2 and TRBJ2-2; 9 nucleotides line up with TRBD2. Germline CDR1 and CDR2: SGHAT and FQNNGV. The CDR3 length is 16 residues. With V trimmed by 4 bases and J by 1 base, 4 bases remained unmatched. CDR3 in amino acids: CASSYRLAVNTGELFF. The CDR3 coding sequence is TGTGCCAGCAGCTACAGACTAGCGGTGAACACCGGGGAGCTGTTTTTT.

The rearrangement joins TRBV9 to TRBJ2-5; 8 nucleotides agree with TRBD1. The germline V gene encodes CDR1 SGDLS and CDR2 YYNGEE. The V and J ends lost 3 bases and 5 bases, in that order; junction bases with no gene match: 6. This CDR3 has 14 residues. The CDR3 here is CASSASGGSETQYF. The CDR3 coding sequence is TGTGCCAGCAGCGCCTCAGGGGGCAGCGAGACCCAGTACTTC.

This clone was seen a single time. This chain links TRBV5-1 with TRBJ1-1; D gene ambiguous. Trimming shortened V by 2 bases and J by 6 bases, and 14 bases separated the two germline ends. Germline V gene data show CDR1 as SGHRS and CDR2 as YFSETQ. The CDR3 spans 14 residues. For the CDR3, the DNA is TGCGCCAGCAGCTTTACCCAACAAAAGGCTGAAGCTTTCTTT. It translates to CASSFTQQKAEAFF.

This clone was seen once. The V gene is TRBV5-1, the J gene TRBJ2-7; no firm D call. The CDR3 covers 14 residues. CDR1 and CDR2 from the germline V gene are SGHRS and YFSETQ. Trimming pared 6 bases from V and 0 bases from J, leaving 13 bases between. For the CDR3, the DNA is TGCGCCAGCACTCAGACCCTCGACTCCTACGAGCAGTACTTC. It codes for CASTQTLDSYEQYF.

The V call is TRBV9, the J call TRBJ2-3; D perhaps matches TRBD1 (6 bases). Germline V gene sequence: CDR1 SGDLS, CDR2 YYNGEE. The ends were cut back, 0 bases at V and 0 bases at J, with 11 bases in the middle. This CDR3 region has 16 residues. This CDR3 reads CASSVGPGQSTDTQYF. The DNA of the CDR3 is TGTGCCAGCAGCGTAGGGCCTGGACAGAGCACAGATACGCAGTATTTT.